The 9 T cell receptor beta chains below all came from one sample that was sequenced in a study of OX40 agonist ivuxolimab in advanced cancers. Some clones are missing from TCRdb's copy, which holds only in-frame ones; the method was immunoSEQ multiplex PCR. The sample records about 98,000 clones, 75% to 90% being singletons. The sample consisted of CD4+ or CD8+ T cells sorted from blood, taken in a trial of the OX40 agonist ivuxolimab. The receptors stem from an adult with an advanced solid tumor such as melanoma, head and neck, liver or kidney cancer.

This rearrangement joins TRBV19 to TRBJ2-5; 12 bases map to TRBD1. V was pared by 4 bases and J by 5 bases, with 5 bases of the junction left unmatched. The CDR3 has 15 amino acids. CDR1 and CDR2 (germline): LNHDA, SQIVND (reference sequence). The CDR3 spells CASSRPGTGGETQYF. The CDR3 coding sequence is TGTGCCAGTAGTAGGCCCGGGACAGGGGGCGAGACCCAGTACTTC.

This sequence joins TRBV5-1 and TRBJ2-7; maybe TRBD2 (6 bases). This CDR3 spans 14 amino acids. CDR1 and CDR2 from the germline V gene are SGHRS and YFSETQ. V lost 4 bases to trimming and J lost 0 bases, with 11 bases between them. The CDR3 DNA is TGCGCCAGCAGCCTAGCGCTGAGCTCCTACGAGCAGTACTTC. Its protein is CASSLALSSYEQYF.

The rearrangement links TRBV6-1 to TRBJ2-1; no clear D gene. V lost 6 bases and J 3 bases, leaving 3 bases between the germline ends. The CDR3 sequence is 11 residues long. Germline V gene lookup returns CDR1 MNHNS and CDR2 SASEGT. CDR3 nucleotides: TGTGCCAGCAGCCGCTACAATGAGCAGTTCTTC. This codes for CASSRYNEQFF.

The gene calls are TRBV10-1 and TRBJ2-1, with 11 bases that match TRBD2. CDR1 is WNHNN and CDR2 is SYGVQD in the germline V gene (reference sequence). With 3 bases clipped from V and 3 bases from J, the junction kept 4 bases outside the gene matches. The CDR3 extends over 16 amino acids. CDR3 DNA: TGCGCCAGCAGTGACCCGGGGACTAGCGGCTACAATGAGCAGTTCTTC. This sequence encodes CASSDPGTSGYNEQFF.

The V gene is TRBV4-3, the J gene TRBJ2-3; 16 bases are a match to TRBD2. Germline CDR1 LGHNA, CDR2 YSLEER. The CDR3 totals 18 residues. Trimming removed 0 bases from V and 2 bases from J; junction bases left unmatched: 2. CDR3 bases: TGCGCCAGCAGCCAAGAGGGACTAGCGGGAGGGACCACAGATACGCAGTATTTT. Translated, it gives CASSQEGLAGGTTDTQYF.

The V gene is TRBV7-9, the J gene TRBJ1-2, with D maybe TRBD1 (5 bases). V dropped 2 bases and J dropped 8 bases, with 12 bases sitting between them. In germline, CDR1 is SEHNR, CDR2 FQNEAQ (reference sequence). The CDR3 is made up of 13 amino acids. The CDR3 sequence: CASSLSRDNGYTF. The CDR3, as DNA: TGTGCCAGCAGCTTATCCAGGGATAACGGCTACACCTTC.

In this sample, this clone turned up a few times. The chain recombines TRBV18 with TRBJ1-1; D perhaps matches TRBD1 (6 bases). The V and J ends lost 8 bases and 5 bases respectively, with 12 bases between them. The CDR3 is 12 amino acids. Germline V lookup: CDR1 KGHSH, CDR2 LQKENI. In nucleotides, the CDR3 is TGTGCCAGCCGGACAGTCGGAACTGAAGCTTTCTTT. Translation gives CASRTVGTEAFF.

The chain combines TRBV2 with TRBJ2-3, with no clear D. V shed 2 bases and J shed 3 bases, with 12 bases lying between them. The germline V gene has CDR1 SNHLY and CDR2 FYNNEI. The CDR3 covers 15 residues. DNA for the CDR3: TGTGCCAGCAGTGAAACGGGCATAGGGACAGATACGCAGTATTTT. Encoded protein: CASSETGIGTDTQYF.

V and J are TRBV5-1 and TRBJ1-1; D gene unclear. Trimming removed 4 bases from V and 0 bases from J, with 10 bases in between. The CDR3 is made up of 14 amino acids. Germline V lookup: CDR1 SGHRS, CDR2 YFSETQ. The DNA for the CDR3 is TGCGCCAGCAGCCAAGGACCGGTGAACACTGAAGCTTTCTTT. Amino acids: CASSQGPVNTEAFF.